This TCR beta chain was recovered during a study of T cells expressing NK-cell markers. Concerning this clonotype itself: The target antigen is unknown.

This CDR3 region has 12 residues. Germline V lookup: CDR1 MNHEY, CDR2 SMNVEV (reference sequence). TCRdb re-called the 5' RACE reads; one entry per CDR3 protein, DNA not given. Recorded for this sample: a few hundred thousand distinct CDR3 sequences. Notes on the study in general: The study found these clonotypes also leading the CD3+CD56-NKG2C+ fraction in a few donors. About six donors showed dominant NKG2C+ clonotypes comprising roughly 1.0-7.5% of their CD8+ T cells.

Specimen: blood T cells: a sorted CD56 or NKG2C T cell subset, CD4+ or CD8+ T cells, or bulk PBMC T cells (not recorded which). The chain carries TRBV27 and TRBJ1-5. This receptor was identified in a man between 18 and 69 years old in good health. The CDR3 sequence is CASSPLGQPQHF.